This T cell receptor beta chain appears in the sequencing data of a study of glioma-infiltrating T cells after dendritic cell vaccination. A word on this clone: Antigen unknown.

General study results and limits: Only a small number of patients had complete blood and tumor samples.

With V trimmed by 5 bases and J by 4 bases, 5 bases remained unmatched. Germline V gene data show CDR1 as GTSNPN and CDR2 as SVGIG (reference sequence). This CDR3 spans 13 amino acids. Time point here: after dendritic cell vaccination, including at tumor progression/relapse. PBMC sampling occurred before vaccination, two weeks after the third dose, and at progression. Amplification used 60 V beta primers and 13 J beta primers. The method was immunoSEQ multiplex PCR; TCRdb's version includes in-frame clones alone and lacks a portion of them. Here the sample spans roughly 60,000 clones, roughly 86% being singletons.

The source of this sequence is a human donor with glioblastoma. The V call is TRBV30, the J call TRBJ2-5, with 9 nucleotides matching TRBD1. The sequencing here drew on blood, taken after dendritic cell vaccination. CDR3 sequence (DNA): TGTGCCTGGGGCGAACAGGGGGCAGAGACCCAGTACTTC. Translated, it gives CAWGEQGAETQYF.